This TCR beta chain originates from a study of cytomegalovirus exposure and HLA in healthy donors. Study-wide results and limits: In an earlier analysis, about 87% or about 30%: the productive usage of most TCR beta V segments. TCR beta chain V- and J-gene trimming was linked, in a later analysis, to a missense variant in DCLRE1C.

The PCR was carried out with 60 Vbeta primers and 13 Jbeta primers. Clones were sequenced by immunoSEQ multiplex PCR, and TCRdb holds only the in-frame ones, with some missing. The table lists some 110,000 clones, 78% of them singletons. Turning to this clone: Its antigen remains unidentified.

The ends were cut back, 0 bases at V and 8 bases at J, with 13 bases in the middle. CDR1 and CDR2 from the germline V gene are MNHNS and SASEGT. CDR3 size: 15 residues. The chain is built from TRBV6-1 and TRBJ1-4, with D possibly being TRBD1 (6 bases). This receptor was taken from a male donor in good health and CMV-seronegative. Sequences were obtained from PBMCs. The CDR3 reads CASSEAQGGGEKLFF. CDR3 DNA: TGTGCCAGCAGTGAAGCGCAAGGGGGTGGGGAAAAACTGTTTTTT.